A selection of T cell receptor beta chains follows, all from one sample in a study of PD-L1 blockade in urothelial cancer. Clones were sequenced by immunoSEQ multiplex PCR, and TCRdb holds only the in-frame ones, with some missing. The sample contains approximately 86,000 clones, around four fifths of which appear only once. The starting material was PBMCs, obtained around atezolizumab (anti-PD-L1) treatment. These receptors all come from a man aged 35 to 55 with urothelial cancer. Each CDR3 is given with its conserved first and last residue. The D gene is left open where the match is weak. Size is stated for part of the rows, as once, few or many counts, or as a class when the clone is expanded.

CDR3 length	V gene	D gene	clone size	J gene	CDR3 DNA	CDR3 protein
15	TRBV7-3	TRBD2	-	TRBJ2-1	TGTGCCAGCAGCTCGAAAGCGGGAGGGGACAATGAGCAGTTCTTC	CASSSKAGGDNEQFF
14	TRBV19	TRBD1	-	TRBJ1-4	TGTGCCAGTAGCACAGGGGGTTCGGATGAAAAACTGTTTTTT	CASSTGGSDEKLFF
15	TRBV30	-	-	TRBJ1-1	TGTGCCTGGAGCGGCCGGGTCCGGGTGAACACTGAAGCTTTCTTT	CAWSGRVRVNTEAFF
16	TRBV28	TRBD1	few	TRBJ1-5	TGTGCCAGCAGTTCAGACAGGGTACGGGGCAATCAGCCCCAGCATTTT	CASSSDRVRGNQPQHF
14	TRBV18	-	-	TRBJ1-3	TGTGCCAGCTCACCCGCCACTAAGATGGACACCATATATTTT	CASSPATKMDTIYF
14	TRBV30	-	-	TRBJ2-5	TGTGCCTGGAGTGTAACCAGGGGACAAGAGACCCAGTACTTC	CAWSVTRGQETQYF
15	TRBV18	-	-	TRBJ1-1	TGTGCCAGCTCACCACGGGGCAGGGCGATAACTGAAGCTTTCTTT	CASSPRGRAITEAFF
15	TRBV6-6	TRBD1	-	TRBJ1-1	TGTGCCAGCAGTTACACGGACAGGGCCCCTGGGAAGGCTTTCTTT	CASSYTDRAPGKAFF
18	TRBV25-1	TRBD1	-	TRBJ1-4	TGTGCCAGCAGTGGAACACCGGGACAGGGGTTTACTAATGAAAAACTGTTTTTT	CASSGTPGQGFTNEKLFF
14	TRBV7-6	-	-	TRBJ1-2	TGTGCCAGCAGCTTAGATCGGTCCAGGCCCCTCCTCACCTTC	CASSLDRSRPLLTF
19	TRBV9	TRBD1	-	TRBJ1-5	TGTGCCAGCAGCACATCCCGGACAGGGCAAAATTCGAGCAATCAGCCCCAGCATTTT	CASSTSRTGQNSSNQPQHF
15	TRBV2	TRBD1	-	TRBJ2-1	TGTGCCAGCAAGGCCGGACAGGCCTACTACAATGAGCAGTTCTTC	CASKAGQAYYNEQFF
17	TRBV19	TRBD2	-	TRBJ2-1	TGTGCCAGTAGTATAGGGGGTGCACTAGCGGGAGGTACTGAGCAGTTCTTC	CASSIGGALAGGTEQFF
15	TRBV5-6	-	-	TRBJ1-1	TGTGCCAGCAGCTCTTTGACGGGAGTAAACACTGAAGCTTTCTTT	CASSSLTGVNTEAFF
16	TRBV4-2	TRBD2	-	TRBJ2-3	TGTGCCAGCAGCCCTTGGACTAGCGGAGCCACAGATACGCAGTATTTT	CASSPWTSGATDTQYF
16	TRBV27	-	once	TRBJ2-7	TGTGCCAGCAGTTTATCCCCTGGGAGGCAGGGCTACGAGCAGTACTTC	CASSLSPGRQGYEQYF
16	TRBV11-2	-	-	TRBJ1-4	TGTGCCAGCAGCTTAGAAGACAGTGCAACTAATGAAAAACTGTTTTTT	CASSLEDSATNEKLFF
16	TRBV6-6	-	few	TRBJ1-5	TGTGCCAGCAGTTACTCAGGGCCACAGGGTACTCAGCCCCAGCATTTT	CASSYSGPQGTQPQHF
17	TRBV19	-	few	TRBJ2-2	TGTGCCAGTAGCCCCTTGGGGCGACGATACGACACCGGGGAGCTGTTTTTT	CASSPLGRRYDTGELFF
16	TRBV27	-	few	TRBJ2-1	TGTGCCAGCAGGCCCCGTGGGGGGGCTACGATCAATGAGCAGTTCTTC	CASRPRGGATINEQFF
13	TRBV7-3	-	-	TRBJ2-1	TGTGCCAGCAGCCCGGACTCAAACAATGAGCAGTTCTTC	CASSPDSNNEQFF
17	TRBV5-6	-	-	TRBJ1-1	TGTGCCAGCAGCTACAGTTTTAGCGTTTTGGAGAACACTGAAGCTTTCTTT	CASSYSFSVLENTEAFF
14	TRBV15	TRBD1	-	TRBJ1-4	TGTGCCACCAACAAAGACAGGGTAGACGAAAAACTGTTTTTT	CATNKDRVDEKLFF
14	TRBV6-5	-	-	TRBJ1-4	TGTGCCAGCAGTTACTCGATATTCGGGGAAAAACTGTTTTTT	CASSYSIFGEKLFF
15	TRBV5-1	TRBD1	few	TRBJ2-3	TGCGCCAGCAGCTCCCGGGACAGGGGGTCAGATACGCAGTATTTT	CASSSRDRGSDTQYF
16	TRBV5-1	TRBD1	-	TRBJ1-1	TGCGCCAGCAGCCTCCTTGCCAGGGGGGCGGACACTGAAGCTTTCTTT	CASSLLARGADTEAFF
16	TRBV4-1	TRBD2	-	TRBJ2-3	TGCGCCAGCAGCCAAGGGCACACGGGAGGGTCAGATACGCAGTATTTT	CASSQGHTGGSDTQYF
14	TRBV19	-	-	TRBJ2-2	TGTGCCAGTAGTATCTCGGCGGCTCCCGGGGAGCTGTTTTTT	CASSISAAPGELFF
15	TRBV19	-	-	TRBJ1-3	TGTGCCAGTAGTATAAACAGGGAAGTTGAAGACACCATATATTTT	CASSINREVEDTIYF
14	TRBV6-1	-	-	TRBJ1-2	TGTGCCAGCAGTGCCCGGACAGATACCTATGGCTACACCTTC	CASSARTDTYGYTF
12	TRBV6-6	-	-	TRBJ2-6	TGTGCCAGCAGTTTGGTCTCGGAGGGGAGGACTTTC	CASSLVSEGRTF
12	TRBV5-5	-	-	TRBJ2-2	TGTGCCAGCAGCCTGAACACCGGGGAGCTGTTTTTT	CASSLNTGELFF
14	TRBV28	-	-	TRBJ2-7	TGTGCCAGTCAGAGGTCCCCGGGCTCCTACGAGCAGTACTTC	CASQRSPGSYEQYF
15	TRBV5-6	-	few	TRBJ2-7	TGTGCCAGCAGCTCAGGGGTTCCCTTGAGCTACGAGCAGTACTTC	CASSSGVPLSYEQYF
13	TRBV6-1	-	-	TRBJ2-1	TGTGCCAGCAGCGCCACAGTAAAGAATGAGCAGTTCTTC	CASSATVKNEQFF
17	TRBV10-3	TRBD2	once	TRBJ2-7	TGTGCCATCAGTGATGGGGCTAGCGGGAGCAGGGGCTACGAGCAGTACTTC	CAISDGASGSRGYEQYF
13	TRBV7-3	-	-	TRBJ2-2	TGTGCCAGCCGCGACCTCGGGAGCGGGGAGCTGTTTTTT	CASRDLGSGELFF
14	TRBV18	TRBD1	-	TRBJ1-1	TGTGCCAGCTCACCCGGACAGGAGAACACTGAAGCTTTCTTT	CASSPGQENTEAFF
17	TRBV15	TRBD2	-	TRBJ2-1	TGTGCCACCAGCAGAGAAGAACCGGGACTATCCTACAATGAGCAGTTCTTC	CATSREEPGLSYNEQFF
13	TRBV29-1	TRBD1	-	TRBJ2-5	TGCAGCGTTGCTAAGACAGGGATAGAGACCCAGTACTTC	CSVAKTGIETQYF
15	TRBV27	-	few	TRBJ1-2	TGTGCCAGCAGTCAAACCCCGCGGGGCGTGGGTGGCTACACCTTC	CASSQTPRGVGGYTF
13	TRBV2	TRBD2	once	TRBJ2-5	TGTGCCAGCAGTGTCGGGAGGGACGAGACCCAGTACTTC	CASSVGRDETQYF
15	TRBV5-1	-	-	TRBJ2-4	TGCGCCAGCAGCTCCCGGAGAGGCGGTTCGTCCATTCAGTACTTC	CASSSRRGGSSIQYF
14	TRBV28	-	-	TRBJ2-7	TGTGCCAGCAGTTTCGAGAGCCGAGGCGGAGAGCAGTACTTC	CASSFESRGGEQYF
12	TRBV7-2	-	once	TRBJ2-7	TGTGCCAGCAGTTTCAACTCCTACGAGCAGTACTTC	CASSFNSYEQYF
15	TRBV4-3	TRBD2	-	TRBJ2-1	TGCGCCAGCAGCCAATTAGCGGGAGGAAACAATGAGCAGTTCTTC	CASSQLAGGNNEQFF
15	TRBV6-5	TRBD1	-	TRBJ1-4	TGTGCCAGCAGTCCTCAGGGGGCGGGAAGTGAAAAACTGTTTTTT	CASSPQGAGSEKLFF
14	TRBV19	TRBD1	-	TRBJ1-4	TGTGCCAGCCGGGGGACAGGGGGTTCTGAAAAACTGTTTTTT	CASRGTGGSEKLFF
13	TRBV28	TRBD1	-	TRBJ1-2	TGTGCCAGCAGCATAACAGGGGGGAAAGGCTACACCTTC	CASSITGGKGYTF
16	TRBV9	-	-	TRBJ2-3	TGTGCCAGCAGCGTCGGGTCCCTAATTAGCACAGATACGCAGTATTTT	CASSVGSLISTDTQYF
15	TRBV14	TRBD2	-	TRBJ2-7	TGTGCCAGCAGCCCTTCTAGCGGGAGTTCCAGAGAGCAGTACTTC	CASSPSSGSSREQYF